One TCR beta chain is described in this entry. Primers used in a second PCR of roughly 6 to 11 cycles were a sample-barcoded 5' primer and a J-beta primer mix. A template-switch adaptor containing 12 random nucleotides labeled each cDNA molecule. MiXCR, applied by TCRdb to the 5' RACE reads, yields one record per CDR3 protein. The sample lists roughly 700,000 distinct CDR3 sequences, around 32% occurring once. Germline loops: CDR1 SGHDT, CDR2 YYEEEE. V dropped 0 bases and J dropped 3 bases, with 10 bases sitting between them. The CDR3 is made up of 14 amino acids. The data belong to a study of blood T cells in healthy people across ages. Donors were healthy Caucasian individuals from Russia aged about 6 to 90. Each donor supplied roughly 9 milliliters of peripheral blood.

What was sequenced was blood. The rearrangement joins TRBV5-6 to TRBJ2-7; D call uncertain. This TCR derives from a woman of 80 years or more in good health. The CDR3 region has the DNA TGTGCCAGCAGCTTGGGGAACTCCATCTACGAGCAGTACTTC. This gives the protein CASSLGNSIYEQYF.